The 16 T cell receptor beta chains below come from one sample, sequenced in a study of T-cell memory formation after mild COVID-19. One entry per CDR3 protein, called by TCRdb with MiXCR from the 5' RACE reads. This table has about 430,000 distinct CDR3 sequences, 24% appearing once. Sequenced input: PBMCs or a T cell subset sorted from them (not recorded which). These receptors originate from an adult woman who had mild COVID-19 (a few samples of this study predate the infection). Cell type and time point are not known.

The chain is built from TRBV5-1 and TRBJ2-1, with a weak D call TRBD2 (5 bases). V lost 6 bases to trimming and J lost 2 bases, with 18 bases between them. The CDR3 has 16 amino acids. Germline V gives CDR1 SGHRS, CDR2 YFSETQ. CDR3 DNA: TGCGCCAGCACCCACCGGGGTTTTGGCCCCTACAATGAGCAGTTCTTC. Translated: CASTHRGFGPYNEQFF. Using reference TRBV5-1 and TRBJ2-1 for the parts outside the CDR3, the full variable domain is KAGVTQTPRYLIKTRGQQVTLSCSPISGHRSVSWYQQTPGQGLQFLFEYFSETQRNKGNFPGRFSGRQFSNSRSEMNVSTLELGDSALYLCASTHRGFGPYNEQFFGPGTRLTVL.

This clonotype was seen a handful of times. The V and J genes are TRBV20-1 and TRBJ2-1; either TRBD1 or TRBD2 may fit D (6 bases each). V gave up 7 bases and J gave up 4 bases, with 20 bases separating them. The CDR3 has 15 residues. Germline CDR1 reads DFQATT; CDR2 reads SNEGSKA (reference sequence). Here the CDR3 DNA reads TGCAGTGGTAGGGGGGTATTAGCCGGTTACAATGAGCAGTTCTTC. It translates to CSGRGVLAGYNEQFF.

In its sample, this clonotype was seen a few times. The CDR3 DNA reads TGTGCCAGTAGTATAGGAGTACAGGCGCTAGCCAAAAACATTCAGTACTTC. Translated, it gives CASSIGVQALAKNIQYF. This sequence joins TRBV19 and TRBJ2-4; perhaps TRBD1 as D (5 bases). CDR3 length: 17 residues. From germline, CDR1 is LNHDA and CDR2 SQIVND (reference sequence). With 1 base removed from V and 0 bases from J, the gap between germline ends came to 13 bases.

This clonotype was found a few times. The genes are TRBV20-1 and TRBJ2-7; the D gene could be TRBD1 or TRBD2 (6 bases each). Looked up from germline, CDR1 is DFQATT and CDR2 is SNEGSKA (reference sequence). The V gene lost 6 bases and the J gene lost 2 bases, with 11 bases spanning the gap. This CDR3 is 12 amino acids long. CDR3 bases: TGCAGTGCGGAAGGGGGGCCCTACGAGCAGTACTTC. As protein: CSAEGGPYEQYF.

This chain joins TRBV11-2 and TRBJ1-3, with unresolved D. The V and J ends lost 4 bases and 11 bases respectively, with 15 bases between them. The CDR3 is 13 amino acids. CDR1 and CDR2 (germline): SGHAT, FQNNGV. This CDR3 reads CASSSYGSLAIYF. CDR3 bases: TGTGCCAGCAGCTCTTATGGGTCCCTGGCCATATATTTT.

The chain employs TRBV20-1 and TRBJ2-1, with TRBD2 matching 8 bases. Germline lookup yields CDR1 DFQATT and CDR2 SNEGSKA (reference sequence). This CDR3 contains 14 residues. With 5 bases clipped from V and 8 bases from J, the junction kept 11 bases outside the gene matches. CDR3 nucleotides: TGCAGTGCTTTCATAGCGGGACTAGGCGATGAGCAGTTCTTC. Protein product: CSAFIAGLGDEQFF.

In DNA form, the CDR3 reads TGTGCCAGCAGCGCTCTTGGGAGTACGAACACCGGGGAGCTGTTTTTT. Its translation: CASSALGSTNTGELFF. The chain recombines TRBV7-9 with TRBJ2-2; D perhaps matches TRBD2 (5 bases). CDR3 length: 16 residues. Trimming took off 5 bases at V and 0 bases at J, with 13 bases between the two ends. Germline values: CDR1 SEHNR, CDR2 FQNEAQ (reference sequence).

This clonotype was recorded a few times. The rearrangement uses TRBV20-1 and TRBJ1-2; unclear D gene. The CDR3 has 14 amino acids. The ends were cut back, 6 bases at V and 2 bases at J, with 16 bases in the middle. Looked up from germline, CDR1 is DFQATT and CDR2 is SNEGSKA (reference sequence). DNA for the CDR3: TGCAGTGCCAATAGGGAGGGAGTAAACTATGGCTACACCTTC. Translated: CSANREGVNYGYTF.

This clonotype has just a few counts. The chain uses TRBV20-1 and TRBJ1-4, with a tentative D call TRBD1 (6 bases). V was shortened by 6 bases and J by 1 base, with 18 bases between the two germline ends. The CDR3 covers 16 residues. CDR1 and CDR2 from the germline V gene are DFQATT and SNEGSKA (reference sequence). CDR3 region: CSAGGVGGRTNEKLFF. In nucleotides, the CDR3 is TGCAGTGCCGGAGGGGTTGGGGGCAGAACTAATGAAAAACTGTTTTTT.

J is TRBJ2-2 and V is TRBV5-6; D not resolved. The CDR3 totals 16 residues. Trimming left V 0 bases short and J 1 base short, with 10 bases between. Germline V gives CDR1 SGHDT, CDR2 YYEEEE. DNA of the CDR3: TGTGCCAGCAGCTTGGCCAGTTTCGGGAACACCGGGGAGCTGTTTTTT. Its translation: CASSLASFGNTGELFF. Complete variable domain (other parts from reference TRBV5-6 and TRBJ2-2): DAGVTQSPTHLIKTRGQQVTLRCSPKSGHDTVSWYQQALGQGPQFIFQYYEEEERQRGNFPDRFSGHQFPNYSSELNVNALLLGDSALYLCASSLASFGNTGELFFGEGSRLTVL.

The V call is TRBV14, the J call TRBJ1-4; a weak D match, TRBD1 (6 bases). This CDR3 comprises 16 residues. The germline V gene has CDR1 SGHDN and CDR2 FVKESK. V was shortened by 1 base and J by 5 bases, with 14 bases between the two germline ends. The CDR3 spells CASSQVRGHQNEKLFF. CDR3 coding DNA: TGTGCCAGCAGCCAAGTACGGGGACACCAGAATGAAAAACTGTTTTTT.

The chain carries TRBV20-1 and TRBJ2-5, with a possible D match to TRBD2 (5 bases). CDR1 and CDR2 (germline): DFQATT, SNEGSKA (reference sequence). This CDR3 region has 12 residues. Trimming stripped 6 bases from V and 2 bases from J, with 10 bases between. The DNA for the CDR3 is TGCAGTGCGAGACTACCTCAAGAGACCCAGTACTTC. It codes for CSARLPQETQYF.

The chain joins TRBV5-1 to TRBJ2-7; D unclear. V gave up 0 bases and J gave up 2 bases, with 12 bases separating them. The germline V gene encodes CDR1 SGHRS and CDR2 YFSETQ. This CDR3 comprises 15 residues. Written as DNA, the CDR3 is TGCGCCAGCAGCTTGGCAACAGAAATGCCCTACGAGCAGTACTTC. Protein product: CASSLATEMPYEQYF.

This sequence joins TRBV5-1 and TRBJ2-1; D perhaps matches TRBD2 (6 bases). Deletions cut 2 bases from V and 10 bases from J, with 19 bases between. The CDR3 runs to 15 residues. Per germline, CDR1 SGHRS and CDR2 YFSETQ. CDR3 nucleotides: TGCGCCAGCAGCTTCCGGGACTGGGCCTCAGAGGAGCAGTTCTTC. Amino acid sequence: CASSFRDWASEEQFF.

This chain links TRBV11-3 with TRBJ1-1, with D uncertain. The CDR3 extends over 13 amino acids. The ends were cut back, 3 bases at V and 5 bases at J, with 10 bases in the middle. The germline V gene encodes CDR1 SGHNT and CDR2 YENEEA. CDR3 nucleotides: TGTGCCAGCAGCTTCGCGATTGGGACTGAAGCTTTCTTT. Translation: CASSFAIGTEAFF.

This clonotype was seen a few times. The V and J genes are TRBV18 and TRBJ2-5; D gene ambiguous. Germline assignment: CDR1 KGHSH and CDR2 LQKENI. The CDR3 spans 15 residues. Trimming stripped 2 bases from V and 0 bases from J, with 10 bases between. For the CDR3, the DNA is TGTGCCAGCTCACCAACCCAAACGTACCAAGAGACCCAGTACTTC. This translates into CASSPTQTYQETQYF.